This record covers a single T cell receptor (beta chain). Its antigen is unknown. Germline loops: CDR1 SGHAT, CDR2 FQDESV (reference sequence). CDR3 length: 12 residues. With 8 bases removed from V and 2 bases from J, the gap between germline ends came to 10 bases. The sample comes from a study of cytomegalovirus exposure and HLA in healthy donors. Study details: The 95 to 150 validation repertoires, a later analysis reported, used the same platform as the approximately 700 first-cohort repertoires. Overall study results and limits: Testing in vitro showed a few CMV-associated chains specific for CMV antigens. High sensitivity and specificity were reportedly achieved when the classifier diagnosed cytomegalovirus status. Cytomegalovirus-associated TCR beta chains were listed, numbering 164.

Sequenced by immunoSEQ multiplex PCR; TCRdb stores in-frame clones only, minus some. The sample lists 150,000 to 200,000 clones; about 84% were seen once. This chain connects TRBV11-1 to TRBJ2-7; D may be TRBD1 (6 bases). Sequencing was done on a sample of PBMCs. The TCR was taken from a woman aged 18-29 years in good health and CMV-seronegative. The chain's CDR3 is CASRQETYEQYF. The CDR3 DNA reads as TGTGCCAGCCGACAGGAGACCTACGAGCAGTACTTC.